This TCR beta chain came from a study of cytotoxic CD8 clonotypes in ibrutinib-treated CLL. Regarding the study as a whole: Clonality showed a rise at ibrutinib response that reversed toward baseline at progression. Public clonotypes (which were uncommon) either contracted or remained stable on treatment.

The data were produced by immunoSEQ multiplex PCR, yet TCRdb's version contains in-frame clones alone and is incomplete. In the table there are 130,000 to 150,000 clones, roughly three quarters of which are singletons. As for this clone: Its antigen is unknown.

This specimen was PBMCs, taken after 12 months of ibrutinib treatment. This clonotype was sampled from a human donor with chronic lymphocytic leukemia.

This CDR3 is CASSAGGTGSRGYTF. CDR3 DNA: TGCGCCAGCAGCGCCGGCGGGACAGGGAGTCGCGGCTACACCTTC. The chain joins TRBV5-1 to TRBJ1-2; 9 bases line up with TRBD1. Germline V gives CDR1 SGHRS, CDR2 YFSETQ. Trimming took 4 bases from V and 8 from J; bases not matched to a gene: 12. The CDR3 extends over 15 amino acids.